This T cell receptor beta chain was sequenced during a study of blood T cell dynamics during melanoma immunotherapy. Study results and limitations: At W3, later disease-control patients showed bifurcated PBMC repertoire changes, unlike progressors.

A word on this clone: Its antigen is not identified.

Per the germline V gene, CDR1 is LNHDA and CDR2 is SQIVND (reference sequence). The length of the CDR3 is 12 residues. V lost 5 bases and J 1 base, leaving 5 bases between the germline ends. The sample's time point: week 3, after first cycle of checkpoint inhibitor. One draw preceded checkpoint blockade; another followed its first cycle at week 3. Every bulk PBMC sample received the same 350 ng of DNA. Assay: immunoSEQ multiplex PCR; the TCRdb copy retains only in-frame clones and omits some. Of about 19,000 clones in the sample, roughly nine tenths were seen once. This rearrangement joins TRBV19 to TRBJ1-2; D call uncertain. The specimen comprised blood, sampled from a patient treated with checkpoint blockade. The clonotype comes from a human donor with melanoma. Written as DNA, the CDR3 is TGTGCCAGTAGTCCCCGTAACTATGGCTACACCTTC. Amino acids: CASSPRNYGYTF.